This T cell receptor beta chain is from a study of blood T cell repertoires in COVID-19. Produced via immunoSEQ multiplex PCR; TCRdb's table is partial and in-frame only. The sample records 200,000 to 250,000 clones, about 83% being singletons. V lost 0 bases and J 7 bases, leaving 9 bases between the germline ends. The CDR3 contains 14 residues. Germline values: CDR1 KGHDR, CDR2 SFDVKD. In this sample, this clone turned up once. The chain carries TRBV24-1 and TRBJ2-1, with D maybe TRBD2 (5 bases). Input material: PBMCs or T cells enriched from blood (not recorded which). The sequence came from a woman aged 40 to 50 who had recovered from COVID-19. CDR3 amino acids: CATSDLSRGNEQFF. The CDR3, as DNA: TGTGCCACCAGTGATTTGTCCCGAGGGAATGAGCAGTTCTTC.